Below, 20 T cell receptor beta chains from the same sample are listed, as sequenced in a study of CD8+ T cells in alopecia areata. The treatment was: oral pan-JAK inhibitor, 5-10 mg twice daily. As the sequencing template, cDNA was produced by extracting RNA and reverse transcribing it. Clones were sequenced by immunoSEQ multiplex PCR, and TCRdb holds only the in-frame ones, with some missing. The sample lists around 190,000 clones; 64% were seen once. Here the sequenced sample was CD4+ T cells sorted from blood, taken at week 4, from a patient treated with tofacitinib. Every receptor here comes from a human donor with alopecia areata.

The V gene is TRBV10-3, the J gene TRBJ1-5; TRBD1 is a possible D gene (6 bases). There are 14 residues in the CDR3. Germline V gene data show CDR1 as ENHRY and CDR2 as SYGVKD. V lost 4 bases, J lost 3 bases, and 10 bases lay in between. The CDR3 DNA follows: TGTGCCATCAGTGCAGGGGAGCACAATCAGCCCCAGCATTTT. Translating gives CAISAGEHNQPQHF.

The rearrangement joins TRBV30 to TRBJ1-2; no clear D. CDR1 is GTSNPN, CDR2 SVGIG, per germline (reference sequence). The CDR3 extends over 13 amino acids. The germline V and J ends were trimmed by 7 bases and 4 bases, with 16 bases remaining between them. CDR3 in amino acids: CASPHGPRYGYTF. CDR3 DNA sequence: TGTGCCTCCCCCCACGGGCCTCGCTATGGCTACACCTTC.

This clone was detected only a few times. The chain carries TRBV5-1 and TRBJ2-7, with D tentatively TRBD1 or TRBD2 (6 bases each). The V end was cut by 3 bases, the J end by 5 bases, with 15 bases between. This CDR3 contains 14 residues. The germline V gene has CDR1 SGHRS and CDR2 YFSETQ. CDR3 residues: CASSSWTNRDEQYF. The CDR3 DNA reads TGCGCCAGCAGCTCTTGGACTAACAGGGACGAGCAGTACTTC.

The chain uses TRBV15 and TRBJ1-1; D possibly corresponds to TRBD1 (5 bases). The CDR3 sequence is 13 residues long. Trimming cost V 6 bases and J 2 bases, with 10 bases left between them. Germline CDR1 and CDR2: LNHNV and YYDKDF (reference sequence). The CDR3 loop reads CATSETVNTEAFF. DNA for the CDR3: TGTGCCACCAGTGAGACAGTTAACACTGAAGCTTTCTTT.

The chain employs TRBV9 and TRBJ2-3; D gene ambiguous. Germline V CDR1 and CDR2: SGDLS, YYNGEE. The CDR3 contains 13 residues. V was shortened by 4 bases and J by 2 bases, with 8 bases between the two germline ends. In DNA form, the CDR3 reads TGTGCCAGCAGCCCCCTTTACACAGATACGCAGTATTTT. Translation gives CASSPLYTDTQYF.

The rearrangement uses TRBV7-2 and TRBJ2-1, with D possibly being TRBD2 (7 bases). Trimming took off 1 base at V and 8 bases at J, with 12 bases between the two ends. The CDR3 is 14 amino acids. Per the germline V gene, CDR1 is SGHTA and CDR2 is FQGNSA. The CDR3 is CASSLGGGPYEQFF. The CDR3 nucleotides read TGTGCCAGCAGCTTAGGGGGGGGCCCTTATGAGCAGTTCTTC.

The chain recombines TRBV30 with TRBJ1-1; no firm D call. Looked up from germline, CDR1 is GTSNPN and CDR2 is SVGIG (reference sequence). This CDR3 has 15 amino acids. V lost 0 bases to trimming and J lost 4 bases, with 15 bases between them. CDR3 in DNA: TGTGCCTGGAGTGTACTCCCGGACTTGGGCACTGAAGCTTTCTTT. Residues: CAWSVLPDLGTEAFF.

The chain couples TRBV15 to TRBJ2-5; D is unclear. The CDR3 consists of 12 residues. Looked up from germline, CDR1 is LNHNV and CDR2 is YYDKDF (reference sequence). The V end was cut by 0 bases, the J end by 6 bases, with 5 bases between. The CDR3 loop is CATSRDDQTQYF. CDR3 bases: TGTGCCACCAGCAGAGATGACCAGACCCAGTACTTC.

This rearrangement joins TRBV30 to TRBJ1-2, with 8 bases aligning to TRBD1. Germline V CDR1 and CDR2: GTSNPN, SVGIG (reference sequence). The CDR3 is 13 amino acids. J was trimmed by 12 bases and V by 4 bases; bases with no gene match: 13. The CDR3 DNA is TGTGCCTGGACCCAGGACAGGGCGGGGGGCCACACCTTC. Its translation is CAWTQDRAGGHTF.

This clone was recorded a few times. The rearrangement uses TRBV29-1 and TRBJ2-5, with D tentatively TRBD2 (5 bases). The CDR3 is 12 amino acids. Trimming removed 3 bases at V and 5 bases at J, with 10 bases between. The germline V gene encodes CDR1 SQVTM and CDR2 ANQGSEA. CDR3: CSVDGRGETQYF. CDR3 sequence (DNA): TGCAGCGTTGATGGGCGCGGGGAGACCCAGTACTTC.

This clone was observed a handful of times. The rearrangement uses TRBV6-5 and TRBJ2-5; 7 bases agree with TRBD2. With 6 bases clipped from V and 4 bases from J, the junction kept 8 bases outside the gene matches. In germline, CDR1 is MNHEY, CDR2 SVGAGI. This CDR3 comprises 14 residues. Here the CDR3 DNA reads TGTGCCAGCAGCTCCTCTCCGGGGGGAGAGACCCAGTACTTC. Translation gives CASSSSPGGETQYF.

The genes are TRBV9 and TRBJ1-6; D uncertain. The CDR3 totals 14 residues. Trimming removed 6 bases at V and 6 bases at J, with 13 bases between. Per the germline V gene, CDR1 is SGDLS and CDR2 is YYNGEE. The CDR3 loop is CASTPQPSNSPLHF. The CDR3 region has the DNA TGTGCCAGCACTCCCCAACCGAGTAATTCACCCCTCCACTTT.

The chain links TRBV5-1 to TRBJ2-1; a possible D gene is TRBD2 (5 bases). This CDR3 region has 13 residues. Germline lookup yields CDR1 SGHRS and CDR2 YFSETQ. V was trimmed by 5 bases and J by 10 bases, leaving 16 bases between them. CDR3 region: CASRVDSRGEQFF. In DNA, the CDR3 is TGCGCCAGCAGAGTGGACTCCCGTGGGGAGCAGTTCTTC.

The V call is TRBV30, the J call TRBJ2-7; D is perhaps TRBD2 (6 bases). CDR1 is GTSNPN and CDR2 is SVGIG in the germline V gene (reference sequence). Trimming removed 2 bases at V and 5 bases at J, with 16 bases between. The CDR3 is 14 residues long. The CDR3 sequence: CAWSRAQGLDEQYF. The CDR3 DNA sequence: TGTGCCTGGAGTCGCGCCCAGGGACTCGACGAGCAGTACTTC.

This clone has only a few counts. The chain uses TRBV19 and TRBJ1-6, with D uncertain. Germline V gene sequence: CDR1 LNHDA, CDR2 SQIVND (reference sequence). V lost 7 bases to trimming and J lost 7 bases, with 8 bases between them. CDR3 length: 12 amino acids. CDR3 loop: CASNTGNSPLHF. The CDR3 DNA reads as TGTGCCAGTAATACTGGGAATTCACCCCTCCACTTT.

The chain couples TRBV19 to TRBJ2-5; a possible D gene is TRBD1 (6 bases). Germline values: CDR1 LNHDA, CDR2 SQIVND (reference sequence). There are 13 residues in the CDR3. Deletions cut 5 bases from V and 4 bases from J, with 11 bases between. CDR3 protein: CASSPGHLETQYF. Written as DNA, the CDR3 is TGTGCCAGTAGTCCGGGACACCTAGAGACCCAGTACTTC.

This chain links TRBV7-2 with TRBJ1-1; D unresolved. This CDR3 has 13 amino acids. Trimming took 5 bases from V and 5 from J, leaving 12 bases between them. The germline V gene encodes CDR1 SGHTA and CDR2 FQGNSA. The CDR3 loop is CASSPQERTEAFF. CDR3 coding DNA: TGTGCCAGCAGCCCCCAGGAAAGGACTGAAGCTTTCTTT.

This chain connects TRBV14 to TRBJ2-1; D might be TRBD2 (7 bases). Germline V lookup: CDR1 SGHDN, CDR2 FVKESK. With 1 base removed from V and 13 bases from J, the gap between germline ends came to 14 bases. The CDR3 loop spans 13 amino acids. CDR3 loop: CASSQAIGGAQFF. The CDR3 DNA follows: TGTGCCAGCAGCCAAGCTATAGGGGGGGCTCAGTTCTTC.

This clone appeared a few times. V and J are TRBV4-2 and TRBJ2-3; D not certain. This CDR3 region has 14 residues. Germline CDR1 is LGHNA and CDR2 is YNFKEQ. Trimming took 1 base from V and 11 from J, leaving 16 bases between them. The CDR3 sequence is CASSQASQDGEQYF. The CDR3 DNA reads as TGTGCCAGCAGCCAAGCGTCCCAAGACGGCGAGCAGTATTTT.

The gene calls are TRBV7-9 and TRBJ2-7, with unresolved D. This CDR3 is built from 11 residues. The V and J ends lost 3 bases and 4 bases respectively, with 4 bases between them. The germline V gene encodes CDR1 SEHNR and CDR2 FQNEAQ (reference sequence). The CDR3 DNA sequence: TGTGCCAGCAGCTTTAATTACGAGCAGTACTTC. This encodes CASSFNYEQYF. The full variable domain, with the rest looked up from reference TRBV7-9 and TRBJ2-7, is DTGVSQNPRHKITKRGQNVTFRCDPISEHNRLYWYRQTLGQGPEFLTYFQNEAQLEKSRLLSDRFSAERPKGSFSTLEIQRTEQGDSAMYLCASSFNYEQYFGPGTRLTVT.